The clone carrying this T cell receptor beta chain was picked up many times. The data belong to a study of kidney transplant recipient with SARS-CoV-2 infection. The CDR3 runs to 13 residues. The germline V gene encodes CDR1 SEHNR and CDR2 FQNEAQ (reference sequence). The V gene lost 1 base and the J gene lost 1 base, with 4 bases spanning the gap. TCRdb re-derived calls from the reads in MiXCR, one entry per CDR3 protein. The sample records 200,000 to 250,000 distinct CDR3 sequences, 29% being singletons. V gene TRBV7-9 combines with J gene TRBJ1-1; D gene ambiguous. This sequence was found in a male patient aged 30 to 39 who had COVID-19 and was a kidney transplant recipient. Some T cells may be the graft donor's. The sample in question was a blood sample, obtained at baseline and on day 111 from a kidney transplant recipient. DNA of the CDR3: TGTGCCAGCAGCTTAGTATGGAACACTGAAGCTTTCTTT. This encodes CASSLVWNTEAFF.